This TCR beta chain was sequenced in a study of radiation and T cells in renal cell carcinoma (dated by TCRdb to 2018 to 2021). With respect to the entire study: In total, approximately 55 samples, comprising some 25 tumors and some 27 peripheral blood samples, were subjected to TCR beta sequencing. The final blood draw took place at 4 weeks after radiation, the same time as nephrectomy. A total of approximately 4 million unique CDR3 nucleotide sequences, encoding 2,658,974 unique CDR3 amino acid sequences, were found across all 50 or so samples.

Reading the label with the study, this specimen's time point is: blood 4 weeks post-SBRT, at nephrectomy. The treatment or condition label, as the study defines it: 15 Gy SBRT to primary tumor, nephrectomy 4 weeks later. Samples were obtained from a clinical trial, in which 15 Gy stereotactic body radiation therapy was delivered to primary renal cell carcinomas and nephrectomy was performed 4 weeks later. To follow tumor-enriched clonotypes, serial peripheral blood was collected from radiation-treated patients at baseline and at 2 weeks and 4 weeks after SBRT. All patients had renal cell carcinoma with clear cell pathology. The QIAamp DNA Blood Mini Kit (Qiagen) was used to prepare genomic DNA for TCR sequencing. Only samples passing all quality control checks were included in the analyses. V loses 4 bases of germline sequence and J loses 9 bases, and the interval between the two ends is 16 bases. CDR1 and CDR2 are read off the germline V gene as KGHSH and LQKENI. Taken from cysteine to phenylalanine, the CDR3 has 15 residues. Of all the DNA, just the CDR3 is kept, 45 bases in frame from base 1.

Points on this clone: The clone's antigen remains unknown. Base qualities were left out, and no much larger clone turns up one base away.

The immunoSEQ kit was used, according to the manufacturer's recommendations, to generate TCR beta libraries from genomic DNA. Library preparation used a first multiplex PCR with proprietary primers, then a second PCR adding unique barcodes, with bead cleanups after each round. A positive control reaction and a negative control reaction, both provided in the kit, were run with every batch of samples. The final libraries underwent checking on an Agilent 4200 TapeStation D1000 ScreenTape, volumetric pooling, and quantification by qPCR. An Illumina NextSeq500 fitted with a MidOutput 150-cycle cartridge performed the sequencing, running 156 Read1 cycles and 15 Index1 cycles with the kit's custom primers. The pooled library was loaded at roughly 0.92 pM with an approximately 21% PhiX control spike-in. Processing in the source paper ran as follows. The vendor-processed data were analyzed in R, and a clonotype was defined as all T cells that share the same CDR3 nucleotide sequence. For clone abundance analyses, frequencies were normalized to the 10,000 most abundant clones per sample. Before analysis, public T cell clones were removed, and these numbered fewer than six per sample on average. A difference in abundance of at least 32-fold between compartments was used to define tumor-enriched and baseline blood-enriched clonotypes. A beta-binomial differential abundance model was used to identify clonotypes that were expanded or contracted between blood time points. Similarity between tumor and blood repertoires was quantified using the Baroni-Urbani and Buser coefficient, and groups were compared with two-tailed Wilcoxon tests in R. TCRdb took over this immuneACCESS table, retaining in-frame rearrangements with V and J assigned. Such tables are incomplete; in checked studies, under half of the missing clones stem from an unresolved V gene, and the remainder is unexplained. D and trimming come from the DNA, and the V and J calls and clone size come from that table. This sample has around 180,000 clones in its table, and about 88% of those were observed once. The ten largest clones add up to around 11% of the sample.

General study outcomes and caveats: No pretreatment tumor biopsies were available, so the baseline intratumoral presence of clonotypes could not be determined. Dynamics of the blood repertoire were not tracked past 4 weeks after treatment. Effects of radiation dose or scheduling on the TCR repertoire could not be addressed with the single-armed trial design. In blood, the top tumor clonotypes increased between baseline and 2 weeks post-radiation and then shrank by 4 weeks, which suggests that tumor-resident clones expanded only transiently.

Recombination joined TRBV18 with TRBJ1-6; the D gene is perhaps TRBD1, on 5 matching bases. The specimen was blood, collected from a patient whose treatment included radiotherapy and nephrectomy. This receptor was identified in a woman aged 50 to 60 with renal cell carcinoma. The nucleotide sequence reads TGTGCCAGCTCACGCGAGGTGTCAGGGAGTTCACCCCTCCACTTT. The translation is CASSREVSGSSPLHF.